This T cell receptor beta chain was recorded in a study of regulatory T cells in long-lasting Graves disease. The V end was cut by 4 bases, the J end by 1 base, with 14 bases between. The CDR3 is made up of 15 amino acids. Germline V gene data show CDR1 as MDHEN and CDR2 as SYDVKM. This clonotype was seen repeatedly, ten times or more. As for time point: newly diagnosed GD, antithyroid drugs for less than 3 months. PBMC-extracted RNA yielded the TCR library. With iRepertoire HTBI primers and Arm-PCR of CDR3 regions, TCR beta libraries were built. TCRdb re-called the multiplex PCR reads with MiXCR, one entry per CDR3 protein. The sample gives fewer than 350,000 distinct CDR3 sequences, 15% to 20% of which show up once; roughly 40% is in the top ten.

This clonotype was obtained from a female donor with Graves disease. Source: peripheral blood mononuclear cells (PBMCs), taken at new diagnosis, from a patient treated with antithyroid drugs. The chain has TRBV28 and TRBJ2-7, with D perhaps given as TRBD1 or TRBD2 (5 bases each). The CDR3 coding sequence is TGTGCCAGCAGTTCCTCGGGGACCGCTTCCTACGAGCAGTACTTC. Encoded protein: CASSSSGTASYEQYF.